This record looks at one TCR beta chain sequence and its context. Authors' analysis steps: Amplification from reference gene primers served as the basis for estimated nucleated cell counts. The data were produced by immunoSEQ multiplex PCR, yet TCRdb's version contains in-frame clones alone and is incomplete. That table is the source of V, J and clone size, and D and trimming were worked out from the DNA. Of around 65,000 clones listed, approximately 78% were seen once; the top ten hold roughly 8.3%. These data are taken from a study of blood T cell repertoires in COVID-19. Study in general: PBMCs, B-cell-depleted T cells, or T cells provided the cDNA or gDNA that made up the material.

The ends lost 1 base at V and 8 bases at J; junction bases unmatched: 7. The V gene's germline CDR1 is SGHAT and CDR2 FQNNGV. The CDR3 sequence is 16 residues long. Sequenced input: peripheral blood. The source of this sequence is a human donor in a cohort sampled during active COVID-19. The chain has TRBV11-2 and TRBJ2-7; 14 nucleotides line up with TRBD2. The CDR3 DNA is TGTGCCAGCAGCTTAGTAGGGACTAGCGGGAGTCAACAGCAGTACTTC. Encoded protein: CASSLVGTSGSQQQYF.